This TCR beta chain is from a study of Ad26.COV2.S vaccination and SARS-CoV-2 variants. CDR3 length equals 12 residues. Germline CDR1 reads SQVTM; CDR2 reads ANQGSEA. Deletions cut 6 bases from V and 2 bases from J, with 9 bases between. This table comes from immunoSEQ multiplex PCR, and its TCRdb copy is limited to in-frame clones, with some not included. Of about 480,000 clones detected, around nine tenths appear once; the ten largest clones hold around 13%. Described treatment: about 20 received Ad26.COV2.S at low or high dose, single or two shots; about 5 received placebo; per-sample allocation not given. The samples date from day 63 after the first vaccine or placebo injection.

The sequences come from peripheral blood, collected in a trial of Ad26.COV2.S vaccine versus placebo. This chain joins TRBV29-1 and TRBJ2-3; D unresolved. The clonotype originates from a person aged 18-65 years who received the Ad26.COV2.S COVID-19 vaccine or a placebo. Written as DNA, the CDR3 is TGCAGCGTAGGCCCGTACACAGATACGCAGTATTTT. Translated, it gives CSVGPYTDTQYF.